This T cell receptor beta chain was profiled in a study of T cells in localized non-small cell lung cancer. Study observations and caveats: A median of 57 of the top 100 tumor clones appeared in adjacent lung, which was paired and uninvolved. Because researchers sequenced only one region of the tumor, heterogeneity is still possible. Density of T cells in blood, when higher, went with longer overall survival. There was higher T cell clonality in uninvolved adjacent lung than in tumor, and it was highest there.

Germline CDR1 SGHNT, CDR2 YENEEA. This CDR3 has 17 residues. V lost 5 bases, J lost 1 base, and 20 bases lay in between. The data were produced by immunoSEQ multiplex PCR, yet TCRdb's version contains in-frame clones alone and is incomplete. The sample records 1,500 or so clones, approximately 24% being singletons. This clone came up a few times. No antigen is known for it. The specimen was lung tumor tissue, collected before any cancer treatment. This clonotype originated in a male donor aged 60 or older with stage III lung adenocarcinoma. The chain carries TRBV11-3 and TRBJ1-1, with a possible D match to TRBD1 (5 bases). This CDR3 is CASSLGGFGRRNTEAFF. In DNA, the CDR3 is TGTGCCAGCAGCCTTGGGGGGTTCGGCAGGCGGAACACTGAAGCTTTCTTT.